This T cell receptor (beta chain) came from a study of shared clonotypes between healthy human individuals. When replicate PCRs were run on sorted subsets, they used approximately 210 ng DNA, tens of thousands of T cell genomes. As originally analysed: With immunoSEQ giving junction-only sequences and no quality scores, filtering differed. Sequencing used immunoSEQ multiplex PCR; TCRdb keeps in-frame clones, though not all of them. V and J calls and clone size are given by that table; D and trimming were obtained from the DNA. The sample comprises about 980,000 clones, 76% of which are singletons, and about 1.5% rests with the top ten. Broader study findings: Shared clonotypes across all four donors exceeded non-shared ones in generation probability.

A word on this clone: Antigen unknown.

The study separated CD4+ cells into CD45RA+ naive and CD45RA-negative memory subsets. This sequence originates from a man younger than 35 in good health. Sequencing input: memory CD4+ T cells sorted from blood. As for subset: CD45RA-negative fraction.

The CDR3, as DNA: TGTGCCAGCAGGACGAGCGGAGCCTACGAGCAGTACTTC. Translating gives CASRTSGAYEQYF. The J gene is TRBJ2-7, the V gene TRBV2; maybe TRBD2 (5 bases). With 6 bases removed from V and 2 bases from J, the gap between germline ends came to 11 bases. The CDR3 has 13 amino acids. CDR1 and CDR2 from the germline V gene are SNHLY and FYNNEI.